This is a list of T cell receptor beta chains from one sample in a study of T cell responses to AZD1222 COVID-19 vaccine. The assay was immunoSEQ multiplex PCR, and TCRdb's table has in-frame clones only and misses some. Of about 150,000 clones in the sample, 87% were seen once. Material: peripheral blood, obtained 28 days after the second AZD1222 dose. The receptors were gathered from an adult who received the AZD1222 COVID-19 vaccine. Both conserved end residues are part of each CDR3. The order of the fields is clone size, V gene, D gene, J gene, CDR3 DNA, CDR3 protein. D genes are given only for firm matches. Where a row states a size, it is once, few, many or the class of an expanded clone; other rows omit it.

>few|TRBV3-1/TRBV3-2|TRBD1|TRBJ1-1
TGTGCCAGCACCCTCCAGGGGGCCTACACTGAAGCTTTCTTT
CASTLQGAYTEAFF
>NA|TRBV19|NA|TRBJ1-4
TGTGCCAGTAGTATAAGGGGACTTAATGAAAAACTGTTTTTT
CASSIRGLNEKLFF
>once|TRBV2|TRBD2|TRBJ2-5
TGTGCCAGCAGTGAAGGCCTAGCGGGAGGACAAGAGACCCAGTACTTC
CASSEGLAGGQETQYF
>NA|TRBV12-3/TRBV12-4|TRBD2|TRBJ2-1
TGTGCCAGCACTGGGACTAGCGGGGGCAAGCAGTTCTTC
CASTGTSGGKQFF
>NA|TRBV2|NA|TRBJ1-4
TGTGCCAGCAGTGAGGGGGACTTGGGGGAAAAACTGTTTTTT
CASSEGDLGEKLFF
>NA|TRBV19|NA|TRBJ1-5
TGTGCCAGTAGTCCCAGGACAGCTAACAATCAGCCCCAGCATTTT
CASSPRTANNQPQHF
>NA|TRBV19|TRBD1|TRBJ2-1
TGTGCCAGTACTCGGCGGACAGGGGATAACAATGAGCAGTTCTTC
CASTRRTGDNNEQFF
>once|TRBV11-1|NA|TRBJ1-2
TGTGCCAGCAGCTTAGCTCGCCCCGCGGATGGCTACACCTTC
CASSLARPADGYTF
>NA|TRBV11-3|NA|TRBJ2-1
TGTGCCAGCAGCTTAACTAGCAGCCCCTACAATGAGCAGTTCTTC
CASSLTSSPYNEQFF
>few|TRBV21-1|NA|TRBJ2-7
TGTGCCAGCAGCTCACAAAATGAGCAAATGAGGACGCTTGAACAGGGGTGGCCCTACGAGCAGTACTTC
CASSSQNEQMRTLEQGWPYEQYF
>NA|TRBV7-2|NA|TRBJ2-1
TGTGCCAGCAGCTTAGCTCAGGATCTGGGATTTGAGCAGTTCTTC
CASSLAQDLGFEQFF
>NA|TRBV11-2|NA|TRBJ1-1
TGTGCCAGCAGCTTAGGTCCTCCCGGGGGGGGGCGGACTGAAGCTTTCTTT
CASSLGPPGGGRTEAFF
>NA|TRBV27|NA|TRBJ1-1
TGTGCCAGCAGTCCTAGACAGAGGGCGGGCACTGAAGCTTTCTTT
CASSPRQRAGTEAFF
>NA|TRBV10-3|TRBD2|TRBJ2-2
TGTGCCATCAGTGAGTCCCTCGGCGGGAGGGCCGGAACCGGGGAGCTGTTTTTT
CAISESLGGRAGTGELFF
>NA|TRBV7-2|NA|TRBJ1-6
TGTGCCAGCAGCCGGGAGGGCGGTTCACCCCTCCACTTT
CASSREGGSPLHF
>NA|TRBV2|NA|TRBJ1-1
TGTGCCAGCAATAACGGGGGGCTTTCCTCCTTTGGTTTCTTT
CASNNGGLSSFGFF
>NA|TRBV3-1/TRBV3-2|NA|TRBJ1-5
TGTGCCAGCAGCCAATTTCCAGGAAACAATCAGCCCCAGCATTTT
CASSQFPGNNQPQHF
>NA|TRBV2|NA|TRBJ1-2
TGTGCCAGCAGTGATCTGGGGGCCGACTATGGCTACACCTTC
CASSDLGADYGYTF
>NA|TRBV28|NA|TRBJ1-4
TGTGCCAGCAGTCGGTTTATGGGCTATGAAAAACTGTTTTTT
CASSRFMGYEKLFF
>once|TRBV25-1|NA|TRBJ2-2
TGTGCCTCGCGCCGGGACACCGGGGAGCTGTTTTTT
CASRRDTGELFF
>NA|TRBV10-3|NA|TRBJ1-2
TGTGCCATCAGCTGGACAGCCTCTAACTATGGCTACACCTTC
CAISWTASNYGYTF
>NA|TRBV7-2|TRBD1|TRBJ2-4
TGTGCCAGCAGCTCCCGACAGGGGCCCCAGTACTTC
CASSSRQGPQYF
>once|TRBV18|TRBD2|TRBJ2-1
TGTGCCAGCTCACCACCCTCTAGCGGGAGGTACAATGAGCAGTTCTTC
CASSPPSSGRYNEQFF
>NA|TRBV18|NA|TRBJ2-6
TGTGCCAGCTCGCAACTGAGGACATCCGACACCGCTTCTGGGGCCAACGTCCTGACTTTC
CASSQLRTSDTASGANVLTF
>NA|TRBV29-1|NA|TRBJ1-2
TGCAGCGTTGAAGACAGTTACTATGGCTACACCTTC
CSVEDSYYGYTF